The TCR beta chain under discussion was sequenced for a study of T cell repertoires in cytomegalovirus infection. Whole-study context: CMV infection together with matching HLA type was indicated by public TCR beta signatures. Findings and caveats of the study: The ex vivo response was dominated by HLA-C-restricted CMV-specific TCR beta clonotypes. Cumulative public TCR beta family frequency identified CMV carriers with the relevant HLA.

Unmatched junction bases numbered 8, after V lost 4 bases and J lost 5 bases. The CDR3 length is 16 residues. The germline V gene encodes CDR1 SGHVS and CDR2 FQNEAQ. A word on this clonotype: The antigen is undetermined.

A single record per CDR3 protein comes from TCRdb applying MiXCR to the reads. The sample holds just over 150,000 distinct CDR3 sequences, about a quarter seen once. This TCR was sampled from a human donor in good health (CMV status not recorded). Some clones in this sample may be carry-over from other donors' samples. The specimen was PBMCs. The rearrangement uses TRBV7-8 and TRBJ2-1; TRBD2 matches at 10 bases. In DNA, the CDR3 is TGTGCCAGCAGCTCTAGGGGGACTAGCGCAAACAATGAGCAGTTCTTC. Translating gives CASSSRGTSANNEQFF. The whole variable domain, remainder taken from reference TRBV7-8 and TRBJ2-1, is GAGVSQSPRYKVAKRGQDVALRCDPISGHVSLFWYQQALGQGPEFLTYFQNEAQLDKSGLPSDRFFAERPEGSVSTLKIQRTQQEDSAVYLCASSSRGTSANNEQFFGPGTRLTVL.